This T cell receptor beta chain was sequenced for a study of T cells in Graves' hyperthyroidism and ophthalmopathy. Using RNA transcripts as the source, TCR beta CDR3 regions were amplified. With the HTBI primer set, the TCR CDR3 went through a first round of RT-PCR. Each CDR3 protein gets one entry after TCRdb re-called the multiplex PCR reads with MiXCR. Here the sample spans approximately 210,000 distinct CDR3 sequences, roughly 18% being singletons. The CDR3 consists of 14 residues. Per germline, CDR1 SGHTA and CDR2 FQGNSA. The V and J ends lost 1 base and 6 bases, in that order; junction bases with no gene match: 3. This clonotype was counted at least ten times.

This chain links TRBV7-2 with TRBJ2-3; 8 bases fit TRBD1. This TCR derives from a man aged 50 to 60 with Graves' hyperthyroidism. The sequenced sample consisted of blood. CDR3 nucleotide sequence: TGTGCCAGCAGCTTAGGACAGGGGAGTGATACGCAGTATTTT. This sequence encodes CASSLGQGSDTQYF. Variable domain in full (rest from reference TRBV7-2 and TRBJ2-3): GAGVSQSPSNKVTEKGKDVELRCDPISGHTALYWYRQSLGQGLEFLIYFQGNSAPDKSGLPSDRFSAERTGGSVSTLTIQRTQQEDSAVYLCASSLGQGSDTQYFGPGTRLTVL.